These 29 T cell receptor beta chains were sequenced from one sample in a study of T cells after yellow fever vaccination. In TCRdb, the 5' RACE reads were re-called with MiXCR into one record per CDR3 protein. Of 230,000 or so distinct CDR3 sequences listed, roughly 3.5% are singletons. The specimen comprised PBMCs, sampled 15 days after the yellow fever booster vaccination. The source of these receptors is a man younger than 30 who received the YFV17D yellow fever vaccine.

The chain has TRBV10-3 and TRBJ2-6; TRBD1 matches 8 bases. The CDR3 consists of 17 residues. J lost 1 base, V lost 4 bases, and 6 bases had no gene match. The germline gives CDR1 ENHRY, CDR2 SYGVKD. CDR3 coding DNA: TGTGCCATCAGTGTCCAGGGGGCAGATTCTGGGGCCAACGTCCTGACTTTC. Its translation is CAISVQGADSGANVLTF.

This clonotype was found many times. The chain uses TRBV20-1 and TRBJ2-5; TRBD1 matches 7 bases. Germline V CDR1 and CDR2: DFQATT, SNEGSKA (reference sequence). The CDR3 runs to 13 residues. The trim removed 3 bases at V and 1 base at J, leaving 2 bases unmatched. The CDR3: CSARDRIQETQYF. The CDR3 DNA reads TGCAGTGCTAGGGACAGGATCCAAGAGACCCAGTACTTC.

Here the CDR3 reads CASSWVELAETGELFF. CDR3 in DNA: TGTGCCAGCAGTTGGGTGGAACTAGCAGAGACCGGGGAGCTGTTTTTT. J is TRBJ2-2 and V is TRBV12-3 or TRBV12-4, with D possibly TRBD2 on 6 matching bases. Trimming removed 4 bases at V and 5 bases at J, with 17 bases between. This CDR3 is 16 amino acids long.

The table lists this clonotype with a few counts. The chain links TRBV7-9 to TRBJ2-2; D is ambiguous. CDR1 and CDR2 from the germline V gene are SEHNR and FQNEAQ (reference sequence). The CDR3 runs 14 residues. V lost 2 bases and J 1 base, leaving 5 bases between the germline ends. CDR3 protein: CASSLLVNTGELFF. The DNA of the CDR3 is TGTGCCAGCAGCTTACTGGTGAACACCGGGGAGCTGTTTTTT. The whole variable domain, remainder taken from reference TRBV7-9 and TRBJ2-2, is DTGVSQNPRHKITKRGQNVTFRCDPISEHNRLYWYRQTLGQGPEFLTYFQNEAQLEKSRLLSDRFSAERPKGSFSTLEIQRTEQGDSAMYLCASSLLVNTGELFFGEGSRLTVL.

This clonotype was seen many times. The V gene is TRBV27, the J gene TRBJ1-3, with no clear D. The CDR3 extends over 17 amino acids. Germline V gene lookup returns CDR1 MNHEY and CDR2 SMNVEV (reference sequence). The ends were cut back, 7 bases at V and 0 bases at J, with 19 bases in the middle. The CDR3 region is CASNLPSRGFSGNTIYF. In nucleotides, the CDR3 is TGTGCCAGCAACTTACCTTCCAGAGGTTTCTCTGGAAACACCATATATTTT.

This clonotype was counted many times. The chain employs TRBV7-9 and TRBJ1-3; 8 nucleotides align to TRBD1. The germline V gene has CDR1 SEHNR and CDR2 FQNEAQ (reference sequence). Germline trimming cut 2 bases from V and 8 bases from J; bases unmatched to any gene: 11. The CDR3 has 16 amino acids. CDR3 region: CASSLYSDRGDDTIYF. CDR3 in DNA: TGTGCCAGCAGCTTATACTCCGACAGGGGAGACGACACCATATATTTT.

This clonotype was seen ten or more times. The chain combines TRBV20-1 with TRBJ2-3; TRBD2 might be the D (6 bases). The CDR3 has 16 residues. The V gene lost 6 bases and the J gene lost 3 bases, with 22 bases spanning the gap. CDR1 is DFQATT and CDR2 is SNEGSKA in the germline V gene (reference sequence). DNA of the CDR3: TGCAGTGCCGGGCGGACCCACGGGGGAGTTACAGATACGCAGTATTTT. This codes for CSAGRTHGGVTDTQYF.

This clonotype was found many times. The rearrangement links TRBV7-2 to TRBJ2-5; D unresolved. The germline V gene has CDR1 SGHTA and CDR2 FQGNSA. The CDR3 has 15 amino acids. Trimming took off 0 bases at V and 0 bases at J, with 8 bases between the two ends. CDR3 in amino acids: CASSLANGYQETQYF. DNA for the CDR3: TGTGCCAGCAGCTTAGCGAACGGGTACCAAGAGACCCAGTACTTC.

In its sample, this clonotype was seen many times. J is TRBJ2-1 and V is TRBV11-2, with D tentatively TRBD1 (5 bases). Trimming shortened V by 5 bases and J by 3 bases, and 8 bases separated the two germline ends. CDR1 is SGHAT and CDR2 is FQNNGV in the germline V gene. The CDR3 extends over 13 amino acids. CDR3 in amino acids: CASSQTVYNEQFF. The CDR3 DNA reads TGTGCCAGCAGCCAGACAGTCTACAATGAGCAGTTCTTC. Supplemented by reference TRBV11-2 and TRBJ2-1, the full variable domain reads EAGVAQSPRYKIIEKRQSVAFWCNPISGHATLYWYQQILGQGPKLLIQFQNNGVVDDSQLPKDRFSAERLKGVDSTLKIQPAKLEDSAVYLCASSQTVYNEQFFGPGTRLTVL.

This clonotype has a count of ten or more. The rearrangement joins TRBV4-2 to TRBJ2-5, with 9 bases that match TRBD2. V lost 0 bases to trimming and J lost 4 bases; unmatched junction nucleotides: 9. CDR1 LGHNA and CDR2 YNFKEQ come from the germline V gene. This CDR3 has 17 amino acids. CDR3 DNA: TGTGCCAGCAGCCAAGATTCCGGCGGGGGGGCCGGAGAGACCCAGTACTTC. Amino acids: CASSQDSGGGAGETQYF.

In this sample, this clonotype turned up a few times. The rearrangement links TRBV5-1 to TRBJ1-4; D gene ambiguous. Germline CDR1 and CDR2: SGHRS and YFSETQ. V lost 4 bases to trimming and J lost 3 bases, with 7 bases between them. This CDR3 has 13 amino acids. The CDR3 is CASSADPNEKLFF. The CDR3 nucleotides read TGCGCCAGCAGCGCCGATCCTAATGAAAAACTGTTTTTT.

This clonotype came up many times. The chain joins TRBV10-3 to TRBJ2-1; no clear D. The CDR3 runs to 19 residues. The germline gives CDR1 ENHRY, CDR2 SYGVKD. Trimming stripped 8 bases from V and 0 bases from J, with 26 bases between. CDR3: CAIAETARPLAGSYNEQFF. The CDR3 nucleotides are TGTGCCATCGCGGAGACCGCAAGACCTTTGGCTGGCTCCTACAATGAGCAGTTCTTC.

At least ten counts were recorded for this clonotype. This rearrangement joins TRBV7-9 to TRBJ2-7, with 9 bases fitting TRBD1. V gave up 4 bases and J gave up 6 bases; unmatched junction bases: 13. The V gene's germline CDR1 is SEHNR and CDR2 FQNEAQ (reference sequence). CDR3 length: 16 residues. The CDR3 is CASSSSRDRVGGEQYF. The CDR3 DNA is TGTGCCAGCAGCTCTTCCCGGGACAGGGTTGGAGGCGAGCAGTACTTC.

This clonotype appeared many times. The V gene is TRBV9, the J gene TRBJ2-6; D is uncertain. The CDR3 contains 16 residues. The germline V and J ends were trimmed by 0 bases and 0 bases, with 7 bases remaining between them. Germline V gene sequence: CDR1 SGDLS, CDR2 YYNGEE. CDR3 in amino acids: CASSVAYLSGANVLTF. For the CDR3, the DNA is TGTGCCAGCAGCGTAGCTTATCTCTCTGGGGCCAACGTCCTGACTTTC.

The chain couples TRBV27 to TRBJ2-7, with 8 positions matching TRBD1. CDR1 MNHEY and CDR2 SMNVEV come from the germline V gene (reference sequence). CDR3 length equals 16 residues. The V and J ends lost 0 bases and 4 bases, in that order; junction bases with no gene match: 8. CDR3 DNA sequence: TGTGCCAGCAGTTTATCGAGAACAGGGGGGTCTTACGAGCAGTACTTC. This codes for CASSLSRTGGSYEQYF.

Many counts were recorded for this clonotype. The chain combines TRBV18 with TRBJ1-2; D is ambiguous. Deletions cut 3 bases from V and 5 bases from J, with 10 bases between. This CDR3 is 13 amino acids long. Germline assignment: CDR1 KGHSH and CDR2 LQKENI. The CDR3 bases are TGTGCCAGCTCACCTGACATGCGGTATGGCTACACCTTC. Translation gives CASSPDMRYGYTF.

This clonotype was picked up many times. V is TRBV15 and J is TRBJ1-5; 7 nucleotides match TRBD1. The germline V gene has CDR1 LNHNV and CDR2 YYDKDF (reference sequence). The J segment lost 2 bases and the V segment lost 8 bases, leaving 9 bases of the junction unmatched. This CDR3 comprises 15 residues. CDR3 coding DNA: TGTGCCACCTCCCAGGGGGGGTGGGGCAATCAGCCCCAGCATTTT. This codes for CATSQGGWGNQPQHF.

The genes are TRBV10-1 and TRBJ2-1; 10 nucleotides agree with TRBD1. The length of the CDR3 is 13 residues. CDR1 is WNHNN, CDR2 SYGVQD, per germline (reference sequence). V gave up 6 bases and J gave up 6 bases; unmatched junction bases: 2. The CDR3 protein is CASRGDRGNEQFF. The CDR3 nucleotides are TGCGCCAGCAGGGGGGACAGGGGCAATGAGCAGTTCTTC.

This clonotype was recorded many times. The CDR3 region is CASSINRGLHTDTQYF. The CDR3 nucleotides read TGTGCCAGCAGCATCAACAGGGGGCTTCACACAGATACGCAGTATTTT. This chain connects TRBV6-2 or TRBV6-3 to TRBJ2-3, with 9 bases identical to TRBD1. Germline V gene lookup returns CDR1 MNHEY and CDR2 SVGEGT. The CDR3 extends over 16 amino acids. The V and J ends lost 6 bases and 2 bases, in that order; junction bases with no gene match: 9.

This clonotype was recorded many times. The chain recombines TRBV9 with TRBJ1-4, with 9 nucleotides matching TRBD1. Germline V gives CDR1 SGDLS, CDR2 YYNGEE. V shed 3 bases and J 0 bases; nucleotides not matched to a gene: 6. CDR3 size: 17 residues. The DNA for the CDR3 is TGTGCCAGCAGCGCCGGGACAGGGAAAGCAACTAATGAAAAACTGTTTTTT. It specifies CASSAGTGKATNEKLFF.

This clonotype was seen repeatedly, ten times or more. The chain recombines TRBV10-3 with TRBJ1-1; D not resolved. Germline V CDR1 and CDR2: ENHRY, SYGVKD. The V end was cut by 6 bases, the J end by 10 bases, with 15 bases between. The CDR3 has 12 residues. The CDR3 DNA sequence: TGTGCCATCAGCCAGGAACCCAACCGAGCTTTCTTT. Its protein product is CAISQEPNRAFF.

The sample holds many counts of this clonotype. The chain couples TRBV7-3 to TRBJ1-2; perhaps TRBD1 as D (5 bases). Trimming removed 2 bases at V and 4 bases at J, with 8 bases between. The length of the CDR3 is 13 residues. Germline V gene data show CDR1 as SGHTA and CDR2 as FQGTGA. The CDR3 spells CASSLLGGYGYTF. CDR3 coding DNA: TGTGCCAGCAGCTTATTGGGGGGCTATGGCTACACCTTC.

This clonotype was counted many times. The CDR3: CAISRTESTDTQYF. In nucleotides, the CDR3 is TGTGCCATCAGCCGAACAGAGAGCACAGATACGCAGTATTTT. The chain uses TRBV10-3 and TRBJ2-3; unclear D gene. The CDR3 is made up of 14 amino acids. Trimming took 6 bases from V and 0 from J, leaving 10 bases between them. Germline-derived CDR1 and CDR2 are ENHRY and SYGVKD.

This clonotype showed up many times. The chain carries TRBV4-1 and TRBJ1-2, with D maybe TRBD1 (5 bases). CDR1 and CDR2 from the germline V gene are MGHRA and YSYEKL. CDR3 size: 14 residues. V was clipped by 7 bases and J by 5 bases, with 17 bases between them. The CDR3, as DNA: TGCGCCAGCACCCTCTGGGGGGGAAGGTATGGCTACACCTTC. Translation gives CASTLWGGRYGYTF.

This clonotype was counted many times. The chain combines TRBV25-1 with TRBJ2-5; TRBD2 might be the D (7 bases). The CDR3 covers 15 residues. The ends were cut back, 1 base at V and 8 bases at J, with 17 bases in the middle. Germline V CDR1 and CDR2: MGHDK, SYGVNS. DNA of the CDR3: TGTGCCAGCAGTGAATTGGGGGGGGCAAGAGAAACCCAGTACTTC. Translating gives CASSELGGARETQYF.

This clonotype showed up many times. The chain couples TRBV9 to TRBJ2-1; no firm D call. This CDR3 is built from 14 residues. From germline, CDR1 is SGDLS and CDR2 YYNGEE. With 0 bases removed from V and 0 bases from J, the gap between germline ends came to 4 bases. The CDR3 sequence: CASSVVSSYNEQFF. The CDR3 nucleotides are TGTGCCAGCAGCGTAGTATCCTCCTACAATGAGCAGTTCTTC. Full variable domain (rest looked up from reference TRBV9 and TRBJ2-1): DSGVTQTPKHLITATGQRVTLRCSPRSGDLSVYWYQQSLDQGLQFLIQYYNGEERAKGNILERFSAQQFPDLHSELNLSSLELGDSALYFCASSVVSSYNEQFFGPGTRLTVL.

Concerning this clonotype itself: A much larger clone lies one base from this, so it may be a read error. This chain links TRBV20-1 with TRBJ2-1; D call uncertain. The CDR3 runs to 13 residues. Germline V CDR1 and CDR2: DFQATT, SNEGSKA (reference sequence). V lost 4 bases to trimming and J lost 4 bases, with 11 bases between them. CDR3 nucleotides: TGCAGTGCTAAACGGAGCAATTACAATGAGCAGTTCTTC. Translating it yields CSAKRSNYNEQFF.

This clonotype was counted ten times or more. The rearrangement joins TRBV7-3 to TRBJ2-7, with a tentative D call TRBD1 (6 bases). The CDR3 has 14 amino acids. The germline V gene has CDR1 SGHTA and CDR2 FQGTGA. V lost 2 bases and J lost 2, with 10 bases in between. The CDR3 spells CASSLLAGAYEQYF. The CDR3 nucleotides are TGTGCCAGCAGCTTATTAGCAGGGGCCTACGAGCAGTACTTC. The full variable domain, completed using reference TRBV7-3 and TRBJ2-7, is GAGVSQTPSNKVTEKGKYVELRCDPISGHTALYWYRQSLGQGPEFLIYFQGTGAADDSGLPNDRFFAVRPEGSVSTLKIQRTERGDSAVYLCASSLLAGAYEQYFGPGTRLTVT.

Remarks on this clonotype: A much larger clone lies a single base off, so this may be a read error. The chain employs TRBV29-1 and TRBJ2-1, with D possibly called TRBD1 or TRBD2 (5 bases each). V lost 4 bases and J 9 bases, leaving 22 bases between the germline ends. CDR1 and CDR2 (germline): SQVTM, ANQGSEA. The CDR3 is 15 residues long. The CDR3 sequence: CSVAGTIRSIGEQFF. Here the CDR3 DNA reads TGCAGCGTTGCCGGGACGATCCGGTCAATCGGTGAGCAGTTCTTC.